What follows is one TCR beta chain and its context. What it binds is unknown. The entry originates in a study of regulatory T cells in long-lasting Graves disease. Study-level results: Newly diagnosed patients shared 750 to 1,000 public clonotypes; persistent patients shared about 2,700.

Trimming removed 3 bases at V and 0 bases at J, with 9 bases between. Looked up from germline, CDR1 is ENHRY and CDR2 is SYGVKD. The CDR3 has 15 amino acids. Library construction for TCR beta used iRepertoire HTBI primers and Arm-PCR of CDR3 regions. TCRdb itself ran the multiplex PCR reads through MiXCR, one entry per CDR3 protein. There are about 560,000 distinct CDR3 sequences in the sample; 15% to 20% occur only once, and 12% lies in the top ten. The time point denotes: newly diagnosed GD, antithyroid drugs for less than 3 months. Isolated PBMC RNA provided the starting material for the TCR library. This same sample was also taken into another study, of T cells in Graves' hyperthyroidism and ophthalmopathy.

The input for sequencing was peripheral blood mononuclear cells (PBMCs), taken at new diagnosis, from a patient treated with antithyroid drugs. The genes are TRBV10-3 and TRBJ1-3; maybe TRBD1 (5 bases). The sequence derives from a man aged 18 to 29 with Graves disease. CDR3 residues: CAISDGGLSGNTIYF. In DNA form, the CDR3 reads TGTGCCATCAGTGACGGGGGACTCTCTGGAAACACCATATATTTT.